This T cell receptor (beta chain) was obtained from a study of T cells in Graves' hyperthyroidism and ophthalmopathy. Amplification yielded TCR beta CDR3 regions, with RNA transcripts as the source. Using the HTBI primer set, a first-round RT-PCR was run on the TCR CDR3. TCRdb fed the multiplex PCR reads into MiXCR, producing one record per CDR3 protein. The data show more than 500,000 distinct CDR3 sequences, 15% to 20% seen once. The CDR3 runs 14 residues. Germline V gene lookup returns CDR1 SGHRS and CDR2 YFSETQ. V was cut by 3 bases and J by 2 bases, with 11 bases left in between. Sequenced input: blood. This clonotype was obtained from a woman aged 25 to 39 with Graves' hyperthyroidism. The rearrangement uses TRBV5-1 and TRBJ1-1; a possible D gene is TRBD1 (5 bases). The CDR3 protein is CASSSQGGNTEAFF. In DNA form, the CDR3 reads TGCGCCAGCAGCTCCCAGGGCGGAAACACTGAAGCTTTCTTT.